The clone carrying this TCR beta chain is termed medium-sized (0.01 to 0.1%). Its matching antigen is unknown. The J segment lost 0 bases and the V segment lost 4 bases, leaving 5 bases of the junction unmatched. This CDR3 spans 16 amino acids. The germline V gene encodes CDR1 SGHRS and CDR2 YFSETQ. The study's findings and limits: Whole repertoires were not studied in the larger cohort, only one V-J beta rearrangement. The TCR gene usage of tumor memory CD4+ T cells clustered together with blood and lymph node memory CD4+ cells and with lymph node naive CD4+ cells.

Full-length variable regions came from constant-region reverse primers plus semi-nested Nested Universal Primer A PCR. MiXCR, run by TCRdb on the 5' RACE reads, gives a single entry per CDR3 protein. The sample comprises several thousand distinct CDR3 sequences, 35% to 45% of which are singletons, and roughly 6.6% rests with the top ten. The sequenced material came from tumor-infiltrating memory CD4+ T cells sorted from the breast tumor. This sample's subset: memory CD4+ T cells, CD4+CD45RO+CD25-. The receptor was isolated from a female donor with breast cancer. The gene calls are TRBV5-1 and TRBJ2-5; 11 bases line up with TRBD1. The CDR3 protein is CASSVRDRGYQETQYF. CDR3 sequence (DNA): TGCGCCAGCAGCGTCCGGGACAGGGGGTACCAAGAGACCCAGTACTTC.